In this sample, the clone carrying this T cell receptor beta chain turned up a few times. No antigen is known for it. This sample stems from a study of T cells after yellow fever vaccination. Conversion of TCR transcripts into cDNA relied on 5'RACE template switching, which added a universal primer site and UMIs. TCRdb ran MiXCR on the 5' RACE reads and lists one entry per CDR3 protein. This sample has around 530,000 distinct CDR3 sequences, with less than 20% found just once. The CDR3 sequence is 14 residues long. After removal of 6 bases from V and 2 bases from J, the junction contained 5 bases not matched to a gene. The V gene's germline CDR1 is DFQATT and CDR2 SNEGSKA (reference sequence). Study-level results: Detected again after the booster were most primary-vaccination clones, at 95% to 98% CD4 and 80% to 90% CD8.

The chain carries TRBV20-1 and TRBJ1-5, with TRBD1 matching 9 bases. The starting material was PBMCs, obtained about 5 days after the first yellow fever vaccination. The clonotype originates from a young man who received the YFV17D yellow fever vaccine. This CDR3 is CSATGGSGNQPQHF. Written as DNA, the CDR3 is TGCAGTGCCACAGGGGGCTCAGGCAATCAGCCCCAGCATTTT.